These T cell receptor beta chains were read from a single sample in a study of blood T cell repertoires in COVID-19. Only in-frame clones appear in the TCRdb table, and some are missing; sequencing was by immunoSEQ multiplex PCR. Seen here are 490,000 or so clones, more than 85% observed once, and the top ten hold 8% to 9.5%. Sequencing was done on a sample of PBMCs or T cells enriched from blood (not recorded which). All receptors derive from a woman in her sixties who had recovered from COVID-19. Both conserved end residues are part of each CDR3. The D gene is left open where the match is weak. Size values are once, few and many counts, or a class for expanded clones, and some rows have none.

CDR3aa: CASSLGTGDFPQHF; CDR3nt: TGCGCCAGCAGCCTCGGGACAGGGGATTTCCCCCAGCATTTT; d_gene: TRBD1; abundance: .; v_gene: TRBV5-1; j_gene: TRBJ1-5
CDR3aa: CASSLGRGNTGELFF; CDR3nt: TGTGCCAGCAGCTTAGGCAGGGGAAACACCGGGGAGCTGTTTTTT; d_gene: .; abundance: .; v_gene: TRBV7-6; j_gene: TRBJ2-2
CDR3aa: CASSLGAGTNNSPLHF; CDR3nt: TGCGCCAGCAGCTTGGGAGCCGGGACAAATAATTCACCCCTCCACTTT; d_gene: .; abundance: .; v_gene: TRBV5-1; j_gene: TRBJ1-6
CDR3aa: CSVTFPGVYEQYF; CDR3nt: TGCAGCGTTACCTTCCCGGGGGTCTACGAGCAGTACTTC; d_gene: .; abundance: .; v_gene: TRBV29-1; j_gene: TRBJ2-7
CDR3aa: CASSLSGGGTEAFF; CDR3nt: TGCGCCAGCAGCTTGTCAGGGGGTGGCACTGAAGCTTTCTTT; d_gene: TRBD1; abundance: .; v_gene: TRBV5-1; j_gene: TRBJ1-1
CDR3aa: CASSQGGHNFNSPLHF; CDR3nt: TGTGCCAGCAGCCAAGGAGGGCACAACTTTAATTCACCCCTCCACTTT; d_gene: .; abundance: .; v_gene: TRBV3-1/TRBV3-2; j_gene: TRBJ1-6
CDR3aa: CASRSGGGDTEAFF; CDR3nt: TGTGCCAGCAGGAGCGGAGGCGGGGACACTGAAGCTTTCTTT; d_gene: .; abundance: .; v_gene: TRBV6-5; j_gene: TRBJ1-1
CDR3aa: CASSVASGGRYEQYF; CDR3nt: TGTGCCAGCAGCGTAGCTAGCGGGGGCCGCTACGAGCAGTACTTC; d_gene: TRBD2; abundance: .; v_gene: TRBV9; j_gene: TRBJ2-7
CDR3aa: CASSVGVGQGHGYTF; CDR3nt: TGTGCCAGTAGTGTCGGGGTGGGACAGGGACATGGCTACACCTTC; d_gene: TRBD1; abundance: few; v_gene: TRBV19; j_gene: TRBJ1-2
CDR3aa: CASSGDYEQYF; CDR3nt: TGTGCCAGCAGTGGAGACTACGAGCAGTACTTC; d_gene: .; abundance: .; v_gene: TRBV2; j_gene: TRBJ2-7
CDR3aa: CASSETGTDEKLFF; CDR3nt: TGTGCCAGCAGTGAGACAGGGACCGATGAAAAACTGTTTTTT; d_gene: TRBD1; abundance: .; v_gene: TRBV2; j_gene: TRBJ1-4
CDR3aa: CASRRLQGVYNSPLHF; CDR3nt: TGTGCCAGCAGGAGACTTCAGGGGGTGTATAATTCACCCCTCCACTTT; d_gene: TRBD1; abundance: .; v_gene: TRBV5-8; j_gene: TRBJ1-6
CDR3aa: CASSYGGLGSEQYF; CDR3nt: TGTGCCAGCAGTTACGGGGGACTCGGGTCCGAGCAGTACTTC; d_gene: .; abundance: few; v_gene: TRBV6-5; j_gene: TRBJ2-7